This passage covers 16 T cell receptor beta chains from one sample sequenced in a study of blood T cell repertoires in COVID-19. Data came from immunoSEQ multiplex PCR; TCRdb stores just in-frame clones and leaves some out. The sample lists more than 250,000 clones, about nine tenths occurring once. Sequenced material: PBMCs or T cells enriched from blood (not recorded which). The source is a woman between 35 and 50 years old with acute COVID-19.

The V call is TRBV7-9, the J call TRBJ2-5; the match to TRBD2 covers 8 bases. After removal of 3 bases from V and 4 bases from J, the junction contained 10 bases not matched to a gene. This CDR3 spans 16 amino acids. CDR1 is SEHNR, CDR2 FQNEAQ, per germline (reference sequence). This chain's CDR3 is CASSFYSGVSGETQYF. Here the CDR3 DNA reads TGTGCCAGCAGCTTTTATAGCGGGGTATCGGGAGAGACCCAGTACTTC.

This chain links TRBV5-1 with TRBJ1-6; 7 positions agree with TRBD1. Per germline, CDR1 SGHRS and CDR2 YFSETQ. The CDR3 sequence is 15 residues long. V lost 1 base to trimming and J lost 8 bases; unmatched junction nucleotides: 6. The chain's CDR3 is CASSLLGRGDSPLHF. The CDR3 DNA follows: TGCGCCAGCAGCTTGCTGGGCAGGGGGGATTCACCCCTCCACTTT.

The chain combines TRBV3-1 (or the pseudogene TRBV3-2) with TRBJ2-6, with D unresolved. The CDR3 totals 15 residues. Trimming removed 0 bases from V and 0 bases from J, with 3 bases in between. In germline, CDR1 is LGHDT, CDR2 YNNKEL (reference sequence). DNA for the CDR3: TGTGCCAGCAGCCAAGATCGCTCTGGGGCCAACGTCCTGACTTTC. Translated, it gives CASSQDRSGANVLTF.

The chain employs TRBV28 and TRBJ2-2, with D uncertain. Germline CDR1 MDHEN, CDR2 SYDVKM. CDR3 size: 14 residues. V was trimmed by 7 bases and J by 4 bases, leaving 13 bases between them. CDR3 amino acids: CASKRGTLTGELFF. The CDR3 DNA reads TGTGCCAGCAAAAGAGGCACTCTCACCGGGGAGCTGTTTTTT.

The CDR3 bases are TGTGCCAGCAGAATCGGGACACTTAATTCACCCCTCCACTTT. This gives the protein CASRIGTLNSPLHF. The J gene is TRBJ1-6, the V gene TRBV27; D is perhaps TRBD1 (6 bases). The CDR3 totals 14 residues. Trimming pared 6 bases from V and 6 bases from J, leaving 12 bases between. CDR1 MNHEY and CDR2 SMNVEV come from the germline V gene (reference sequence).

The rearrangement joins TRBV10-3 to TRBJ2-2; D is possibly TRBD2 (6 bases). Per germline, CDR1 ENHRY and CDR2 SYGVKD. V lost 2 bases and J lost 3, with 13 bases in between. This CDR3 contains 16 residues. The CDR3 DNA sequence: TGTGCCATCAGTGAGCGGGGGAGGTCGGACACCGGGGAGCTGTTTTTT. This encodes CAISERGRSDTGELFF.

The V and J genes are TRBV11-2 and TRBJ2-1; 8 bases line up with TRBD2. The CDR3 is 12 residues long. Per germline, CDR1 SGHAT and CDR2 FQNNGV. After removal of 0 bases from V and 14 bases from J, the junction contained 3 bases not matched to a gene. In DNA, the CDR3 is TGTGCCAGCAGCTTAGAGGGCGGGAGGAAGTTCTTC. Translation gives CASSLEGGRKFF. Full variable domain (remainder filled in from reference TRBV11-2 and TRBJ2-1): EAGVAQSPRYKIIEKRQSVAFWCNPISGHATLYWYQQILGQGPKLLIQFQNNGVVDDSQLPKDRFSAERLKGVDSTLKIQPAKLEDSAVYLCASSLEGGRKFFGPGTRLTVL.

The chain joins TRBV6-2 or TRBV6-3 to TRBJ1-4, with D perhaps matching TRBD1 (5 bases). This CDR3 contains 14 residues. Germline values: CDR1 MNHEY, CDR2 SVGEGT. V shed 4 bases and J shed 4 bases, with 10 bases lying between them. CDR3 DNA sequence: TGTGCCAGCAGTTTTTACAGGAATAATGAAAAACTGTTTTTT. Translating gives CASSFYRNNEKLFF.

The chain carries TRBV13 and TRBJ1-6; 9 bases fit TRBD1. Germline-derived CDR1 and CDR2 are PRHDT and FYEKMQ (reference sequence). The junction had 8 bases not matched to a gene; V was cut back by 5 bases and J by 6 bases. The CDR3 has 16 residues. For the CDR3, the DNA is TGTGCCAGCAGCCCGACGGGACAGGGAGGTAATTCACCCCTCCACTTT. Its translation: CASSPTGQGGNSPLHF.

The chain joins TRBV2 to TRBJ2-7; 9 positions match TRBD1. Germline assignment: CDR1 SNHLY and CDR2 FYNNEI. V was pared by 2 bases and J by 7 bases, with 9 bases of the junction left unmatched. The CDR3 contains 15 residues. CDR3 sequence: CASSEFRTGEVEQYF. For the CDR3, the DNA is TGTGCCAGCAGTGAATTTAGGACAGGGGAGGTAGAGCAGTACTTC. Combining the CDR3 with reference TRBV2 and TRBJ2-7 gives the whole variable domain EPEVTQTPSHQVTQMGQEVILRCVPISNHLYFYWYRQILGQKVEFLVSFYNNEISEKSEIFDDQFSVERPDGSNFTLKIRSTKLEDSAMYFCASSEFRTGEVEQYFGPGTRLTVT.

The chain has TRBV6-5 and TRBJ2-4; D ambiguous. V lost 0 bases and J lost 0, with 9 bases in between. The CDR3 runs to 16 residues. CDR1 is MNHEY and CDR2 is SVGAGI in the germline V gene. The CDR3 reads CASSYSQSLAKNIQYF. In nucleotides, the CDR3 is TGTGCCAGCAGTTACTCTCAGTCATTAGCCAAAAACATTCAGTACTTC.

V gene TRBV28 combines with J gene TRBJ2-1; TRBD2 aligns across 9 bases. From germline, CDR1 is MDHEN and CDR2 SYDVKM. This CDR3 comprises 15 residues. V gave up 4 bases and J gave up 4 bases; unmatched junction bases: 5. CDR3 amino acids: CASSSQREEYNEQFF. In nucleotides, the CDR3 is TGTGCCAGCAGTTCGCAGCGGGAGGAATACAATGAGCAGTTCTTC.

CDR3 sequence (DNA): TGTGCCTGGAGTGGGGCTAGCCTTGGTTACGAGCAGTACTTC. The encoded protein is CAWSGASLGYEQYF. The chain carries TRBV30 and TRBJ2-7, with TRBD2 as a possible D gene (5 bases). This CDR3 is built from 14 residues. The ends were cut back, 1 base at V and 4 bases at J, with 14 bases in the middle. CDR1 and CDR2 (germline): GTSNPN, SVGIG (reference sequence).

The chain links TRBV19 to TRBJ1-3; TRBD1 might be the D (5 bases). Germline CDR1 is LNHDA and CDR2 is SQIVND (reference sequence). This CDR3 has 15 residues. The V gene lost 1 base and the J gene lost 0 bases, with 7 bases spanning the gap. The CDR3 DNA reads TGTGCCAGTAGTATAGTAAGGGGCTCTGGAAACACCATATATTTT. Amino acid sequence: CASSIVRGSGNTIYF.

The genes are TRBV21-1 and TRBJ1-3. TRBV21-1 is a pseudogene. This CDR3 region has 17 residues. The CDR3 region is CASSLLGLSPAGNTIYF. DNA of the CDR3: TGTGCCAGCAGCCTCCTTGGTTTGAGCCCGGCTGGAAACACCATATATTTT.

The CDR3 DNA follows: TGCGCCAGCAGCCAAGATCCAGAACTAGCGGGACTCAATGAGCAGTTCTTC. It encodes CASSQDPELAGLNEQFF. This chain links TRBV4-1 with TRBJ2-1; 10 bases map to TRBD2. Trimming took 0 bases from V and 6 from J; bases not matched to a gene: 8. The CDR3 sequence is 17 residues long. Germline CDR1 reads MGHRA; CDR2 reads YSYEKL.